This entry lists 11 T cell receptor beta chains sequenced from one sample in a study of T cells in Graves' hyperthyroidism and ophthalmopathy. Authors of the study amplified TCR beta CDR3 regions from RNA transcripts. Using the HTBI primer set, a first-round RT-PCR was run on the TCR CDR3. One entry per CDR3 protein results from TCRdb running MiXCR on the multiplex PCR reads. Among some 500,000 distinct CDR3 sequences, around 15% were seen once, and the ten largest hold around 17%. The specimen sequenced was blood. These receptors originate from a woman aged 18 to 35 with Graves' hyperthyroidism.

This clonotype was observed many times. The V and J genes are TRBV19 and TRBJ1-1; D might be TRBD1 (6 bases). The germline V gene encodes CDR1 LNHDA and CDR2 SQIVND (reference sequence). This CDR3 contains 15 residues. V gave up 7 bases and J gave up 6 bases, with 21 bases separating them. The CDR3 DNA is TGTGCCAGTATCTCACAGGGCCGGCGGTACCCTGAAGCTTTCTTT. Protein sequence: CASISQGRRYPEAFF.

Of note for this clonotype: A read error may be the cause here, since a much bigger clone is one base away. This chain uses TRBV11-2 with TRBJ2-1, with TRBD1 matching 7 bases. CDR3 size: 18 residues. V trimming: 1 base; J trimming: 3 bases; junction bases outside the gene matches: 12. Germline lookup yields CDR1 SGHAT and CDR2 FQNNGV. The CDR3, as DNA: TGTGCCAGCAGCTTAGCAGGGGGAGCGCAGGCTTACTACAATGAGCAGTTCTTC. Translating it yields CASSLAGGAQAYYNEQFF.

This clonotype was observed a few times. The CDR3 sequence is CASSLDWNEQFF. In DNA, the CDR3 is TGTGCCAGCAGTCTCGACTGGAATGAGCAGTTCTTC. The rearrangement joins TRBV25-1 to TRBJ2-1; D is undetermined. From germline, CDR1 is MGHDK and CDR2 SYGVNS. Trimming left V 5 bases short and J 7 bases short, with 9 bases between. This CDR3 contains 12 residues.

This clonotype was found many times. V and J are TRBV7-3 and TRBJ1-2; no definite D call. The germline V gene has CDR1 SGHTA and CDR2 FQGTGA. V dropped 3 bases and J dropped 4 bases, with 9 bases sitting between them. The CDR3 is 13 amino acids. The CDR3 spells CASSFFGGYGYTF. The CDR3 region has the DNA TGTGCCAGCAGCTTTTTCGGCGGCTATGGCTACACCTTC.

This clonotype has just a few counts. This chain connects TRBV13 to TRBJ2-7; TRBD2 is a possible D gene (6 bases). CDR1 is PRHDT, CDR2 FYEKMQ, per germline (reference sequence). The CDR3 length is 13 residues. Trimming removed 1 base from V and 4 bases from J, with 8 bases in between. The CDR3 reads CASSLAEGYEQYV. Written as DNA, the CDR3 is TGTGCCAGCAGCTTAGCGGAGGGTTACGAGCAGTACGTC.

The genes are TRBV20-1 and TRBJ2-1; D tentatively fits TRBD1 or TRBD2 (5 bases each). The V gene lost 7 bases and the J gene lost 5 bases, with 21 bases spanning the gap. Germline loops: CDR1 DFQATT, CDR2 SNEGSKA (reference sequence). The CDR3 length is 15 residues. The CDR3 coding sequence is TGCAGTGGGTTACGCCTTACCGGGACCAACAATGAGCAGTTCTTC. It specifies CSGLRLTGTNNEQFF.

This clonotype was counted many times. The V call is TRBV28, the J call TRBJ1-6; D uncertain. The V end was cut by 6 bases, the J end by 11 bases, with 11 bases between. Germline values: CDR1 MDHEN, CDR2 SYDVKM. The CDR3 covers 12 residues. Here the CDR3 reads CASSTDPAPLHF. DNA of the CDR3: TGTGCCAGCAGCACCGACCCCGCACCCCTCCACTTT.

Ten or more counts support this clonotype. The rearrangement joins TRBV7-8 to TRBJ1-1; D is uncertain. Trimming cost V 1 base and J 4 bases, with 10 bases left between them. Germline lookup yields CDR1 SGHVS and CDR2 FQNEAQ. This CDR3 has 14 amino acids. Here the CDR3 reads CASSLGSSGTEAFF. The CDR3 nucleotides are TGTGCCAGCAGCTTAGGGAGTTCAGGCACTGAAGCTTTCTTT.

J is TRBJ2-2 and V is TRBV20-1; a weak D match, TRBD2 (6 bases). Germline CDR1 DFQATT, CDR2 SNEGSKA (reference sequence). Trimming took 0 bases from V and 2 from J, leaving 7 bases between them. The CDR3 is 14 residues long. CDR3 sequence: CSARDGRNTGELFF. The CDR3 region has the DNA TGCAGTGCTAGAGACGGGAGAAACACCGGGGAGCTGTTTTTT.

The chain combines TRBV5-6 with TRBJ2-7, with TRBD2 identical over 10 bases. Germline CDR1 SGHDT, CDR2 YYEEEE. J gave up 4 bases and V 4 bases, and 14 bases lay outside the gene matches. CDR3 length equals 17 residues. The DNA for the CDR3 is TGTGCCAGCAGCATGGGTCCCCCTAGCGGGAGTGAGTACGAGCAGTACGTC. Translating gives CASSMGPPSGSEYEQYV.

This clonotype has a count of ten or more. The rearrangement links TRBV27 to TRBJ2-7; no definite D call. This CDR3 contains 14 residues. Looked up from germline, CDR1 is MNHEY and CDR2 is SMNVEV (reference sequence). The V end was cut by 5 bases, the J end by 2 bases, with 13 bases between. The CDR3 reads CASSPSGGPYEQYV. Here the CDR3 DNA reads TGTGCCAGCAGTCCCTCGGGTGGGCCCTACGAGCAGTACGTC.